Listed below are T cell receptor beta chains from one sample, sequenced in a study of Ad26.COV2.S vaccination and SARS-CoV-2 variants. TCRdb's copy holds only in-frame clones and misses some; the assay was immunoSEQ multiplex PCR. The sample records 250,000 to 300,000 clones, more than 70% being singletons. Specimen: peripheral blood, collected in a trial of Ad26.COV2.S vaccine versus placebo. All receptors derive from a person aged 18 to 59 who received the Ad26.COV2.S COVID-19 vaccine or a placebo. Both conserved end residues are part of each CDR3. D genes are given only for firm matches. Where a row states a size, it is once, few, many or the class of an expanded clone; other rows omit it.

D gene: TRBD2
J gene: TRBJ2-1
V gene: TRBV6-5
clone size: NA
CDR3 protein: CASSTELADNEQFF
CDR3 DNA: TGTGCCAGCAGCACGGAACTAGCGGACAATGAGCAGTTCTTC

D gene: NA
J gene: TRBJ2-3
V gene: TRBV6-5
clone size: NA
CDR3 protein: CASSYLDTQYF
CDR3 DNA: TGTGCCAGCAGTTATCTAGATACGCAGTATTTT

D gene: NA
J gene: TRBJ2-1
V gene: TRBV27
clone size: NA
CDR3 protein: CASSFQASSYNEQFF
CDR3 DNA: TGTGCCAGCAGTTTTCAGGCTAGCTCCTACAATGAGCAGTTCTTC

D gene: NA
J gene: TRBJ1-2
V gene: TRBV4-1
clone size: NA
CDR3 protein: CASSQDPGGNFYGYTF
CDR3 DNA: TGCGCCAGCAGCCAAGATCCGGGGGGGAATTTCTATGGCTACACCTTC

D gene: NA
J gene: TRBJ2-5
V gene: TRBV9
clone size: NA
CDR3 protein: CASSASGTIQETQYF
CDR3 DNA: TGTGCCAGCAGCGCTAGTGGAACTATCCAAGAGACCCAGTACTTC

D gene: TRBD2
J gene: TRBJ2-5
V gene: TRBV2
clone size: NA
CDR3 protein: CASTPSGRAFAETQYF
CDR3 DNA: TGTGCCAGCACCCCTAGCGGGAGGGCCTTTGCGGAGACCCAGTACTTC

D gene: TRBD2
J gene: TRBJ2-7
V gene: TRBV5-6
clone size: NA
CDR3 protein: CASKPGLGAYEQYF
CDR3 DNA: TGTGCCAGCAAGCCGGGACTAGGGGCCTACGAGCAGTACTTC

D gene: NA
J gene: TRBJ2-7
V gene: TRBV4-1
clone size: few
CDR3 protein: CASSRGPASYEQYF
CDR3 DNA: TGCGCCAGCAGCCGTGGACCCGCCTCCTACGAGCAGTACTTC

D gene: NA
J gene: TRBJ2-3
V gene: TRBV4-3
clone size: NA
CDR3 protein: CASSQVGGTDTQYF
CDR3 DNA: TGCGCCAGCAGCCAAGTAGGGGGGACCGATACGCAGTATTTT

D gene: TRBD2
J gene: TRBJ2-5
V gene: TRBV24-1
clone size: NA
CDR3 protein: CATSEAGGAQETQYF
CDR3 DNA: TGTGCCACCAGTGAGGCCGGGGGGGCCCAAGAGACCCAGTACTTC

D gene: NA
J gene: TRBJ1-5
V gene: TRBV6-1
clone size: NA
CDR3 protein: CASSEKAGRNQPQHF
CDR3 DNA: TGTGCCAGCAGTGAAAAAGCAGGGAGGAATCAGCCCCAGCATTTT

D gene: NA
J gene: TRBJ2-3
V gene: TRBV4-2
clone size: NA
CDR3 protein: CASSQDPATDTQYF
CDR3 DNA: TGTGCCAGCAGCCAAGATCCGGCCACAGATACGCAGTATTTT

D gene: NA
J gene: TRBJ2-5
V gene: TRBV18
clone size: NA
CDR3 protein: CASSTTEAETQYF
CDR3 DNA: TGTGCCAGCTCAACGACAGAGGCAGAGACCCAGTACTTC

D gene: TRBD2
J gene: TRBJ2-7
V gene: TRBV7-2
clone size: NA
CDR3 protein: CASRRLAGPYEQYF
CDR3 DNA: TGTGCCAGCAGGAGACTAGCGGGACCCTACGAGCAGTACTTC

D gene: TRBD1
J gene: TRBJ1-4
V gene: TRBV19
clone size: NA
CDR3 protein: CASSTGGAKLFF
CDR3 DNA: TGTGCCAGTAGTACAGGGGGCGCAAAACTGTTTTTT

D gene: NA
J gene: TRBJ2-1
V gene: TRBV18
clone size: NA
CDR3 protein: CASSTALDASEQFF
CDR3 DNA: TGTGCCAGCTCAACAGCACTGGACGCTAGTGAGCAGTTCTTC

D gene: NA
J gene: TRBJ2-2
V gene: TRBV7-9
clone size: NA
CDR3 protein: CASSPTGGTDTGELFF
CDR3 DNA: TGTGCCAGCAGCCCGACAGGAGGGACGGACACCGGGGAGCTGTTTTTT

D gene: TRBD1
J gene: TRBJ1-6
V gene: TRBV5-4
clone size: NA
CDR3 protein: CASSSGGQQGTVSPLHF
CDR3 DNA: TGTGCCAGCAGCTCAGGCGGGCAACAGGGGACCGTATCACCCCTCCACTTT

D gene: NA
J gene: TRBJ1-4
V gene: TRBV27
clone size: medium-sized
CDR3 protein: CASSPAGRTNEKLFF
CDR3 DNA: TGTGCCAGCAGCCCTGCGGGGAGAACTAATGAAAAACTGTTTTTT

D gene: NA
J gene: TRBJ2-1
V gene: TRBV6-5
clone size: NA
CDR3 protein: CASSQNWSGNEQFF
CDR3 DNA: TGTGCCAGCAGCCAAAATTGGTCAGGGAATGAGCAGTTCTTC

D gene: NA
J gene: TRBJ2-2
V gene: TRBV4-1
clone size: NA
CDR3 protein: CASSQVNLVSTGELFF
CDR3 DNA: TGCGCCAGCAGCCAAGTAAACTTAGTCAGCACCGGGGAGCTGTTTTTT

D gene: TRBD2
J gene: TRBJ2-3
V gene: TRBV2
clone size: NA
CDR3 protein: CASSPGLAVDTQYF
CDR3 DNA: TGTGCCAGCAGTCCGGGACTAGCAGTTGATACGCAGTATTTT

D gene: TRBD2
J gene: TRBJ2-7
V gene: TRBV27
clone size: NA
CDR3 protein: CASSRLAEPSSYEQYF
CDR3 DNA: TGTGCCAGCAGTCGACTAGCGGAGCCGAGCTCCTACGAGCAGTACTTC

D gene: TRBD1
J gene: TRBJ1-5
V gene: TRBV5-5
clone size: few
CDR3 protein: CASSLEADRPNQPQHF
CDR3 DNA: TGTGCCAGCAGCTTGGAGGCGGACAGGCCTAATCAGCCCCAGCATTTT

D gene: TRBD1
J gene: TRBJ2-2
V gene: TRBV3-1/TRBV3-2
clone size: NA
CDR3 protein: CASSGQGAPAGELFF
CDR3 DNA: TGTGCCAGCAGCGGACAGGGGGCGCCGGCCGGGGAGCTGTTTTTT

D gene: NA
J gene: TRBJ2-1
V gene: TRBV5-1
clone size: NA
CDR3 protein: CASSFPRQEAGWFF
CDR3 DNA: TGCGCCAGCAGCTTTCCCCGACAGGAGGCGGGTTGGTTCTTC

D gene: TRBD1
J gene: TRBJ2-1
V gene: TRBV18
clone size: NA
CDR3 protein: CASSLYTGTGDNEQFF
CDR3 DNA: TGTGCCAGCTCACTATACACCGGGACAGGGGACAATGAGCAGTTCTTC

D gene: TRBD1
J gene: TRBJ1-2
V gene: TRBV6-5
clone size: NA
CDR3 protein: CASGTGGLFGYTF
CDR3 DNA: TGTGCCAGCGGGACAGGGGGGCTCTTTGGCTACACCTTC

D gene: TRBD2
J gene: TRBJ2-1
V gene: TRBV2
clone size: NA
CDR3 protein: CASRQITSGSYNEQFF
CDR3 DNA: TGTGCCAGCAGGCAAATTACTAGCGGCTCCTACAATGAGCAGTTCTTC

D gene: NA
J gene: TRBJ1-1
V gene: TRBV7-9
clone size: NA
CDR3 protein: CASTRGMNTEAFF
CDR3 DNA: TGTGCCAGCACCCGGGGGATGAACACTGAAGCTTTCTTT

D gene: TRBD1
J gene: TRBJ1-2
V gene: TRBV2
clone size: NA
CDR3 protein: CASSLNRGPNYGYTF
CDR3 DNA: TGTGCCAGCAGTTTAAACAGGGGGCCGAACTATGGCTACACCTTC

D gene: NA
J gene: TRBJ2-7
V gene: TRBV6-5
clone size: NA
CDR3 protein: CASSYGEGGYEQYF
CDR3 DNA: TGTGCCAGCAGTTACGGGGAGGGGGGCTACGAGCAGTACTTC

D gene: NA
J gene: TRBJ1-5
V gene: TRBV7-9
clone size: NA
CDR3 protein: CASSPPGNQPQHF
CDR3 DNA: TGTGCCAGCAGCCCCCCGGGCAATCAGCCCCAGCATTTT

D gene: TRBD2
J gene: TRBJ2-7
V gene: TRBV30
clone size: once
CDR3 protein: CAWGGESYEQYF
CDR3 DNA: TGTGCCTGGGGGGGGGAATCCTACGAGCAGTACTTC

D gene: TRBD1
J gene: TRBJ2-3
V gene: TRBV5-5
clone size: NA
CDR3 protein: CASSLRGRGTTDTQYF
CDR3 DNA: TGTGCCAGCAGCTTGAGGGGGCGTGGGACCACAGATACGCAGTATTTT

D gene: NA
J gene: TRBJ1-2
V gene: TRBV7-9
clone size: NA
CDR3 protein: CASRLSGLYTF
CDR3 DNA: TGTGCCAGCAGGTTATCGGGGTTATACACCTTC

D gene: TRBD1
J gene: TRBJ2-3
V gene: TRBV6-6
clone size: NA
CDR3 protein: CASSYPGTGETDTQYF
CDR3 DNA: TGTGCCAGCAGTTACCCCGGGACAGGGGAGACAGATACGCAGTATTTT

D gene: NA
J gene: TRBJ2-7
V gene: TRBV4-3
clone size: NA
CDR3 protein: CASSQGRGSSYEQYF
CDR3 DNA: TGCGCCAGCAGCCAAGGAAGGGGGAGCTCCTACGAGCAGTACTTC

D gene: NA
J gene: TRBJ1-2
V gene: TRBV29-1
clone size: NA
CDR3 protein: CSVGGKGVANYGYTF
CDR3 DNA: TGCAGCGTTGGAGGTAAAGGGGTAGCTAACTATGGCTACACCTTC

D gene: NA
J gene: TRBJ2-2
V gene: TRBV6-5
clone size: once
CDR3 protein: CASSAQPDTGELFF
CDR3 DNA: TGTGCCAGCAGCGCCCAGCCAGACACCGGGGAGCTGTTTTTT

D gene: NA
J gene: TRBJ2-3
V gene: TRBV5-6
clone size: NA
CDR3 protein: CASSLGSGNTDTQYF
CDR3 DNA: TGTGCCAGCAGCTTGGGTAGCGGAAACACAGATACGCAGTATTTT

D gene: NA
J gene: TRBJ2-2
V gene: TRBV7-7
clone size: once
CDR3 protein: CASSLSGTNTGELFF
CDR3 DNA: TGTGCTAGCAGCTTATCGGGGACGAACACCGGGGAGCTGTTTTTT

D gene: NA
J gene: TRBJ2-7
V gene: TRBV11-3
clone size: NA
CDR3 protein: CASSLEGGEDGEQYF
CDR3 DNA: TGTGCCAGCAGCTTAGAGGGTGGAGAGGATGGCGAGCAGTACTTC

D gene: TRBD1
J gene: TRBJ1-4
V gene: TRBV7-2
clone size: NA
CDR3 protein: CASSLVGTGILNEKLFF
CDR3 DNA: TGTGCCAGCAGCTTAGTGGGGACAGGGATTCTTAATGAAAAACTGTTTTTT

D gene: NA
J gene: TRBJ1-6
V gene: TRBV28
clone size: NA
CDR3 protein: CASSLPGRLAQLSYNSPLHF
CDR3 DNA: TGTGCCAGCAGTTTACCCGGACGTTTAGCCCAGCTCTCCTATAATTCACCCCTCCACTTT

D gene: NA
J gene: TRBJ1-2
V gene: TRBV4-3
clone size: NA
CDR3 protein: CASSQDKMAGAYYGYTF
CDR3 DNA: TGCGCCAGCAGCCAAGACAAAATGGCGGGGGCGTACTATGGCTACACCTTC

D gene: NA
J gene: TRBJ2-7
V gene: TRBV7-2
clone size: NA
CDR3 protein: CASSLGGGPYEQYF
CDR3 DNA: TGTGCCAGCAGCTTAGGAGGGGGACCCTACGAGCAGTACTTC

D gene: NA
J gene: TRBJ1-2
V gene: TRBV6-5
clone size: NA
CDR3 protein: CASSPTSGGLWGYTF
CDR3 DNA: TGTGCCAGCAGTCCTACATCGGGGGGACTTTGGGGCTACACCTTC

D gene: TRBD2
J gene: TRBJ2-1
V gene: TRBV9
clone size: NA
CDR3 protein: CASSVAGLAGANEQFF
CDR3 DNA: TGTGCCAGCAGCGTAGCTGGGCTAGCGGGGGCGAATGAGCAGTTCTTC

D gene: NA
J gene: TRBJ1-2
V gene: TRBV5-1
clone size: NA
CDR3 protein: CASSPDGNYGYTF
CDR3 DNA: TGCGCCAGCAGCCCCGACGGAAACTATGGCTACACCTTC

D gene: TRBD1
J gene: TRBJ2-7
V gene: TRBV6-1
clone size: NA
CDR3 protein: CASSDPRDRGSGEQYF
CDR3 DNA: TGTGCCAGCAGTGACCCAAGGGACAGGGGCTCAGGCGAGCAGTACTTC

D gene: NA
J gene: TRBJ2-3
V gene: TRBV7-9
clone size: NA
CDR3 protein: CASSSKGPDTQYF
CDR3 DNA: TGTGCCAGCAGTTCCAAGGGGCCAGATACGCAGTATTTT

D gene: NA
J gene: TRBJ1-2
V gene: TRBV19
clone size: NA
CDR3 protein: CASSISTGPNGYGYTF
CDR3 DNA: TGTGCCAGTAGTATTTCGACAGGACCTAACGGCTATGGCTACACCTTC

D gene: NA
J gene: TRBJ2-7
V gene: TRBV10-3
clone size: NA
CDR3 protein: CAISETRWLSQYF
CDR3 DNA: TGTGCCATCAGTGAGACCCGTTGGTTATCGCAGTACTTC

D gene: NA
J gene: TRBJ1-6
V gene: TRBV19
clone size: NA
CDR3 protein: CASSARKQGMRNSPLHF
CDR3 DNA: TGTGCCAGTAGTGCCAGAAAACAGGGAATGAGGAATTCACCCCTCCACTTT

D gene: NA
J gene: TRBJ1-2
V gene: TRBV7-9
clone size: NA
CDR3 protein: CASSPYGTAANYGYTF
CDR3 DNA: TGTGCCAGCAGCCCCTACGGGACGGCAGCTAACTATGGCTACACCTTC

D gene: NA
J gene: TRBJ1-2
V gene: TRBV6-2/TRBV6-3
clone size: NA
CDR3 protein: CASSTTVNYGYTF
CDR3 DNA: TGTGCCAGCAGTACGACAGTAAACTATGGCTACACCTTC

D gene: NA
J gene: TRBJ1-5
V gene: TRBV21-1
clone size: NA
CDR3 protein: CASSTKAEGNQPQHF
CDR3 DNA: TGTGCCAGCAGCACCAAGGCGGAGGGTAATCAGCCCCAGCATTTT